This record covers a single TCR beta chain. Its specificity is not known. The record originates from a study of cytomegalovirus exposure and HLA in healthy donors. Study findings and constraints: CMV serostatus was the sole immune exposure data available. Reported performance of the classifier showed diagnosis of cytomegalovirus status with high specificity and sensitivity.

Primers included in the PCR were 60 Vbeta and 13 Jbeta primers. Measured with immunoSEQ multiplex PCR; TCRdb has only the in-frame clones, and not every one. This table holds under 40,000 clones, approximately 80% found once. In nominal health when sampled, donors likely had unrecorded immune exposures nonetheless. This clonotype originated in a woman between 35 and 50 years old in good health and CMV-seronegative. Sequenced material: PBMCs.

The chain's CDR3 is CAISEGPGGQPQHF. For the CDR3, the DNA is TGTGCCATCAGTGAGGGACCTGGAGGCCAGCCCCAGCATTTT. The rearrangement joins TRBV10-3 to TRBJ1-5; D unclear. Germline V gene sequence: CDR1 ENHRY, CDR2 SYGVKD. The V end was cut by 2 bases, the J end by 7 bases, with 12 bases between. This CDR3 has 14 amino acids.